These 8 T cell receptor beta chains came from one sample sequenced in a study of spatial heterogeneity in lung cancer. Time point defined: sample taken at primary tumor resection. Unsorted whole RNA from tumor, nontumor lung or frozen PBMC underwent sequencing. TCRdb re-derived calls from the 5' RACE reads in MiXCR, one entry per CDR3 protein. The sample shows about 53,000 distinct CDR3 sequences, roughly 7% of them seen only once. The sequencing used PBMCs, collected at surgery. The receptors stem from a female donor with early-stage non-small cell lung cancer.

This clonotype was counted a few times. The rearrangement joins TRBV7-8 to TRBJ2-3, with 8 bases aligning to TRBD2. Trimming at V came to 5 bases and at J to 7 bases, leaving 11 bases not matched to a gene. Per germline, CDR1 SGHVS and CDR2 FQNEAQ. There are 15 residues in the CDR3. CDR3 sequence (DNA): TGTGCCAGCAGCCCCGGGGGGGCGGGCGGAAATACGCAGTATTTT. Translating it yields CASSPGGAGGNTQYF.

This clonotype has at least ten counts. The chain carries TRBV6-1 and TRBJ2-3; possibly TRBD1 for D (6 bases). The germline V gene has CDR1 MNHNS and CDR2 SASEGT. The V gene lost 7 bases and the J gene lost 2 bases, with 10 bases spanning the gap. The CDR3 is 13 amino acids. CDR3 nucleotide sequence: TGTGCCAGCAACAGGGCCCCCACAGATACGCAGTATTTT. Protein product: CASNRAPTDTQYF.

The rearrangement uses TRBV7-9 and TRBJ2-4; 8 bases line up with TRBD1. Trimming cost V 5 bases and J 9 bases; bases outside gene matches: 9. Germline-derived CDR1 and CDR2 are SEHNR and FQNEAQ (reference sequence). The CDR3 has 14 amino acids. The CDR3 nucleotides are TGTGCCAGCAGCCCACCGAGACAGGGGACCATTCAGTACTTC. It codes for CASSPPRQGTIQYF.

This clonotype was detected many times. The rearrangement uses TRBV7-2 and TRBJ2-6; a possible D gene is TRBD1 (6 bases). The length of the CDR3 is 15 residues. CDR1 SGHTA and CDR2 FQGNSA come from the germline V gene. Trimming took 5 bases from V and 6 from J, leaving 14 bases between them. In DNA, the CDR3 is TGTGCCAGCAGCACACCCCAGGGGAAGGCCAACGTCCTGACTTTC. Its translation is CASSTPQGKANVLTF.

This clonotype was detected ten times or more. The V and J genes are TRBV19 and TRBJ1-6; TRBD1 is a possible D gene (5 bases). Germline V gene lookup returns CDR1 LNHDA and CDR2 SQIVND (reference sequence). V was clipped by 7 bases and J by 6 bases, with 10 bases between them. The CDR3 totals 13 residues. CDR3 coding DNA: TGTGCCAGTACCGGGACGCGTAATTCACCCCTCCACTTT. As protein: CASTGTRNSPLHF.

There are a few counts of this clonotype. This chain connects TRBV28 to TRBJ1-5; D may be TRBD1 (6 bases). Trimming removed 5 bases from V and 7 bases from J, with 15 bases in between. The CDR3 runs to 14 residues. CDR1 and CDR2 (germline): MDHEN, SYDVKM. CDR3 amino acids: CASSPNTGFQPQHF. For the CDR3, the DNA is TGTGCCAGCAGTCCAAACACAGGGTTCCAGCCCCAGCATTTT.

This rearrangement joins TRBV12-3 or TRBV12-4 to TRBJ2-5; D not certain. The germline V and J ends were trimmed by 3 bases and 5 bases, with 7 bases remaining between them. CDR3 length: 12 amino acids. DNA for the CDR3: TGTGCCAGCAGTTTGGGGATGGAGACCCAGTACTTC. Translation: CASSLGMETQYF.

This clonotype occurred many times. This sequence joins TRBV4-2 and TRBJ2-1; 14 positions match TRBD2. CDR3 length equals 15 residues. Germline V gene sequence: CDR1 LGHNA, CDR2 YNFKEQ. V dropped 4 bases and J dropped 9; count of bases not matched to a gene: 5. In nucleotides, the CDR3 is TGTGCCAGCAGCCTGACTAGCGGGGGGGCCGTTGAGCAGTTCTTC. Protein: CASSLTSGGAVEQFF.